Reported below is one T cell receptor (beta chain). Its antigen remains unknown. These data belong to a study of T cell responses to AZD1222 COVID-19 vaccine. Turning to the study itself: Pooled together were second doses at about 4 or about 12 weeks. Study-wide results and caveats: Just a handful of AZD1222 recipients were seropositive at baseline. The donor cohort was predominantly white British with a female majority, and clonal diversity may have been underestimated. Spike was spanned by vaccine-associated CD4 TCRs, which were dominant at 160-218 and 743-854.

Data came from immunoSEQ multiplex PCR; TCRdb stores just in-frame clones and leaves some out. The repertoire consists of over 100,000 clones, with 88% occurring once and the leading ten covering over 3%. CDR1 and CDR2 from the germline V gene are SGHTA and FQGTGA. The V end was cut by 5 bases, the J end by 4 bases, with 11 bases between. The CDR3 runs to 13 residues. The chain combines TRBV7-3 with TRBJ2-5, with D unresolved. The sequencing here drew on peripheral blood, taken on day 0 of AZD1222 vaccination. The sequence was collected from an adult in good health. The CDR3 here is CASSPGSGETQYF. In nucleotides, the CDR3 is TGTGCCAGCAGCCCTGGGTCAGGAGAGACCCAGTACTTC.